Listed here are 4 T cell receptor beta chains from one sample, sequenced in a study of blood T cell repertoires in COVID-19. Clones were sequenced by immunoSEQ multiplex PCR, and TCRdb holds only the in-frame ones, with some missing. This sample yields about 220,000 clones, of which roughly 84% are seen a single time; 3.5% to 4% belongs to the top ten. Input material: peripheral blood. Receptors originate from a woman of 80 years or more with acute or convalescent COVID-19.

This rearrangement joins TRBV6-5 to TRBJ2-5; 13 nucleotides align to TRBD2. Germline CDR1 reads MNHEY; CDR2 reads SVGAGI. The CDR3 consists of 14 residues. The ends lost 6 bases at V and 5 bases at J; junction bases unmatched: 3. The CDR3 nucleotides read TGTGCCAGCAGCCTACTAGCGGGGGGGGAGACCCAGTACTTC. Protein product: CASSLLAGGETQYF.

This rearrangement joins TRBV5-8 to TRBJ2-7; D call uncertain. The CDR3 sequence is 13 residues long. Germline assignment: CDR1 SGHTS and CDR2 YDEGEE. V lost 0 bases and J 3 bases, leaving 7 bases between the germline ends. CDR3 protein: CASSLDRVYEQYF. In DNA, the CDR3 is TGTGCCAGCAGCTTGGACAGAGTCTACGAGCAGTACTTC.

V and J are TRBV28 and TRBJ2-2, with TRBD1 identical over 7 bases. CDR1 MDHEN and CDR2 SYDVKM come from the germline V gene. CDR3 length: 16 residues. J lost 0 bases, V lost 2 bases, and 3 bases had no gene match. CDR3 residues: CASSLQGQTNTGELFF. CDR3 nucleotide sequence: TGTGCCAGCAGTTTACAGGGACAGACGAACACCGGGGAGCTGTTTTTT.

This chain joins TRBV3-1 (or the pseudogene TRBV3-2) and TRBJ2-7; 9 positions agree with TRBD2. V trimming: 6 bases; J trimming: 0 bases; junction bases outside the gene matches: 9. The CDR3 length is 16 residues. Germline-derived CDR1 and CDR2 are LGHDT and YNNKEL (reference sequence). The CDR3 spells CASSQLSGGLSYEQYF. CDR3 sequence (DNA): TGTGCCAGCAGTCAACTTAGCGGGGGCCTCTCCTACGAGCAGTACTTC.